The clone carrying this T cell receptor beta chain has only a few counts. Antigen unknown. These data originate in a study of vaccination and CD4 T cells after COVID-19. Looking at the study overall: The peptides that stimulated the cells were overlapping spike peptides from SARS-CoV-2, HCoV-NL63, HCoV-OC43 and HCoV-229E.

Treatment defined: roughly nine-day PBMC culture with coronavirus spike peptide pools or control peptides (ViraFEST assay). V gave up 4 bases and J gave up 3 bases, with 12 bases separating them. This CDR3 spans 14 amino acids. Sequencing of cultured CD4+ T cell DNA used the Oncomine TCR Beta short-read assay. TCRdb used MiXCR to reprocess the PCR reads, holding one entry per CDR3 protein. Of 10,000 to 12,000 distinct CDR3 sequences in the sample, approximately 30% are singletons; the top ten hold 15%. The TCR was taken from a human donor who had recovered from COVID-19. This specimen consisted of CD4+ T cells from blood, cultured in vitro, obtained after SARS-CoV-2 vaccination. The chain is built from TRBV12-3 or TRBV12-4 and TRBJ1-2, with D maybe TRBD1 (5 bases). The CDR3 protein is CASSYSGSDYGYTF. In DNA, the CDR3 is TGTGCCAGCAGTTATTCAGGGTCGGACTATGGCTACACCTTC.